This T cell receptor beta chain was captured by sequencing in a study of T cells in Graves' hyperthyroidism and ophthalmopathy. Amplification of TCR beta CDR3 regions used RNA as the template. Carried out on the TCR CDR3, a first-round RT-PCR used the HTBI primer set. TCRdb ran MiXCR on the multiplex PCR reads and lists one entry per CDR3 protein. The sample lists around 560,000 distinct CDR3 sequences; 16% were seen once. Uncontrolled infection, other autoimmune disease, pregnancy or lactation barred patients from enrollment. This CDR3 spans 16 amino acids. Germline V CDR1 and CDR2: SGDLS, YYNGEE. V was pared by 4 bases and J by 5 bases, with 8 bases of the junction left unmatched. This clonotype was counted a few times.

The TCR was taken from a woman under 30 with Graves' hyperthyroidism. The sample was blood. V and J are TRBV9 and TRBJ1-6; TRBD1 matches at 8 bases. In nucleotides, the CDR3 is TGTGCCAGCAGCCCGCGGACAGGGCAAAATAATTCACCCCTCCACTTT. Translation gives CASSPRTGQNNSPLHF.